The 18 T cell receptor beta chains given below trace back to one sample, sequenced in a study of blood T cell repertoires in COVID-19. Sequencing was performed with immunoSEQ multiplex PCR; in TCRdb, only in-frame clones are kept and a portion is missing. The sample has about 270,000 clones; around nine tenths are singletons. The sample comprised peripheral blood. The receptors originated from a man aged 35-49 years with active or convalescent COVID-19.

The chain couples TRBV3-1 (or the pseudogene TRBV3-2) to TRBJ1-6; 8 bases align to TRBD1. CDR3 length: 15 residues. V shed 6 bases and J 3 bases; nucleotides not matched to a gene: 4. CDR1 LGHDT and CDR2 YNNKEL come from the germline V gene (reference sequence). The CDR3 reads CASSPDRDYNSPLHF. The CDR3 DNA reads TGTGCCAGCAGTCCGGACAGGGACTATAATTCACCCCTCCACTTT.

The CDR3 nucleotides are TGTGCCAGCACACAGGGGTCTGAAGCTTTCTTT. Translated, it gives CASTQGSEAFF. This chain joins TRBV25-1 and TRBJ1-1; 7 positions agree with TRBD1. The CDR3 has 11 residues. Losses at the gene ends were 7 bases for V and 6 bases for J; bases not matched to a gene: 2. Per germline, CDR1 MGHDK and CDR2 SYGVNS.

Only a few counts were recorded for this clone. The CDR3 protein is CASSPPGQGEKLFF. The CDR3, as DNA: TGTGCCAGCAGCCCTCCGGGACAGGGTGAAAAACTGTTTTTT. The chain carries TRBV11-2 and TRBJ1-4; 9 positions match TRBD1. Trimming cost V 5 bases and J 7 bases; bases outside gene matches: 5. The germline V gene has CDR1 SGHAT and CDR2 FQNNGV. The CDR3 runs 14 residues.

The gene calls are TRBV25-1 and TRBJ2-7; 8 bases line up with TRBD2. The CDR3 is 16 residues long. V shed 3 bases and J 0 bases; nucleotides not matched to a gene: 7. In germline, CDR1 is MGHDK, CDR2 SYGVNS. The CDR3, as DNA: TGTGCCAGCAGTGAGATGAGCGGGGGATCCTCCTACGAGCAGTACTTC. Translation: CASSEMSGGSSYEQYF.

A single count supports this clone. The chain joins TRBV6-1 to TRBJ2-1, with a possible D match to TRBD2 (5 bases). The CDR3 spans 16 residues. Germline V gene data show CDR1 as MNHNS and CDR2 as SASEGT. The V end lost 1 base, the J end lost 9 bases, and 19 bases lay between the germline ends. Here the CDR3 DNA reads TGTGCCAGCAGTGAAGAGGGTACTAGGTACTCCGGTGAGCAGTTCTTC. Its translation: CASSEEGTRYSGEQFF.

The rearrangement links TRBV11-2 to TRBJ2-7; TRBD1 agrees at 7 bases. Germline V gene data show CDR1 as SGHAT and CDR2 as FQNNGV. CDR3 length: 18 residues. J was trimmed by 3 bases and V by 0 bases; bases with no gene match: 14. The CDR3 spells CASSLEERGQGSYYEQYF. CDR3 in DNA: TGTGCCAGCAGCTTAGAGGAGAGGGGGCAGGGATCCTACTACGAGCAGTACTTC. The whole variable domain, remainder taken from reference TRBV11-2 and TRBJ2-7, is EAGVAQSPRYKIIEKRQSVAFWCNPISGHATLYWYQQILGQGPKLLIQFQNNGVVDDSQLPKDRFSAERLKGVDSTLKIQPAKLEDSAVYLCASSLEERGQGSYYEQYFGPGTRLTVT.

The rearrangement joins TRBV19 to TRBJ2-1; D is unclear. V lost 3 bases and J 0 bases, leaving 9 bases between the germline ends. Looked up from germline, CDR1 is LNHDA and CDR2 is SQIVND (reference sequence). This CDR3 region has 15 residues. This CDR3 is CASSIFLSSYNEQFF. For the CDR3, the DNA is TGTGCCAGTAGTATTTTTCTGAGCTCCTACAATGAGCAGTTCTTC.

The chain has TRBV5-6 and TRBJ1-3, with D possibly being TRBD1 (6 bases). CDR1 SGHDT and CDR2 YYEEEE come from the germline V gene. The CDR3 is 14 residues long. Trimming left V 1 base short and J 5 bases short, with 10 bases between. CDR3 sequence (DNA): TGTGCCAGCAGCTTGTTGGACAGCAGAAACACCATATATTTT. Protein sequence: CASSLLDSRNTIYF.

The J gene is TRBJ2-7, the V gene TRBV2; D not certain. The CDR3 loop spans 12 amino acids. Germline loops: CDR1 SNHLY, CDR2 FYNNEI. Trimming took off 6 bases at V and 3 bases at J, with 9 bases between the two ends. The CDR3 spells CASSLINYEQYF. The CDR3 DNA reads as TGTGCCAGCAGCTTAATAAACTACGAGCAGTACTTC.

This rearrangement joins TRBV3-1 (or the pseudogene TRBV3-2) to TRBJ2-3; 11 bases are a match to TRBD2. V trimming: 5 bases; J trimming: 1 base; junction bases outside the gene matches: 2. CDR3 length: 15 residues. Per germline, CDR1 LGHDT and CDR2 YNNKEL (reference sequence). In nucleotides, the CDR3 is TGTGCCAGCAGCGAGGGACTAGCGGGCACAGATACGCAGTATTTT. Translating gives CASSEGLAGTDTQYF.

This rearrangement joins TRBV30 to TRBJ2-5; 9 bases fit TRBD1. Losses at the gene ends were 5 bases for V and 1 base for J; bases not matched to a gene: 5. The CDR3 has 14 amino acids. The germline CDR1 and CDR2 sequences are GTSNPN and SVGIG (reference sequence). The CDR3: CAWDKTGGQETQYF. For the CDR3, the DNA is TGTGCCTGGGACAAGACAGGGGGCCAAGAGACCCAGTACTTC.

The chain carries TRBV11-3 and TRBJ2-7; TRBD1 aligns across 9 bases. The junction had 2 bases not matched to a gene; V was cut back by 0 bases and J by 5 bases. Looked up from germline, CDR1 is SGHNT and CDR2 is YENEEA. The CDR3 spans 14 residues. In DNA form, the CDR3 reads TGTGCCAGCAGCTTAGAAGGGGACAGGGACGAGCAGTACTTC. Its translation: CASSLEGDRDEQYF.

The CDR3 bases are TGTGCCAGCAGTCAGGGGAGCGGAAACACCATATATTTT. Protein product: CASSQGSGNTIYF. V usage is TRBV6-5 and J usage is TRBJ1-3, with TRBD1 as a possible D gene (6 bases). The CDR3 contains 13 residues. Trimming pared 5 bases from V and 4 bases from J, leaving 9 bases between. Germline V gene sequence: CDR1 MNHEY, CDR2 SVGAGI.

CDR3 loop: CASSLARSGYNEQFF. The CDR3 DNA reads TGTGCCAGCAGCTTGGCCAGGTCCGGTTACAATGAGCAGTTCTTC. The chain couples TRBV7-9 to TRBJ2-1; D is undetermined. V was shortened by 3 bases and J by 4 bases, with 13 bases between the two germline ends. The CDR3 covers 15 residues. Germline values: CDR1 SEHNR, CDR2 FQNEAQ (reference sequence).

CDR3 sequence (DNA): TGTGCCAGCAGGAGTAGCGGGACGACCGGGGAGCTGTTTTTT. Translating gives CASRSSGTTGELFF. V usage is TRBV5-4 and J usage is TRBJ2-2; 8 positions agree with TRBD2. CDR1 and CDR2 (germline): SGHNT, YYREEE (reference sequence). J gave up 5 bases and V 5 bases, and 5 bases lay outside the gene matches. CDR3 length: 14 amino acids.

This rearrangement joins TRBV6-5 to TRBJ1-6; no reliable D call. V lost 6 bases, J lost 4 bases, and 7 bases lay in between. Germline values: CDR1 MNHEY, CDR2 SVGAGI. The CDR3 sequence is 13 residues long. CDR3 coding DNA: TGTGCCAGCAGGGCCGTTTATAATTCACCCCTCCACTTT. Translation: CASRAVYNSPLHF.

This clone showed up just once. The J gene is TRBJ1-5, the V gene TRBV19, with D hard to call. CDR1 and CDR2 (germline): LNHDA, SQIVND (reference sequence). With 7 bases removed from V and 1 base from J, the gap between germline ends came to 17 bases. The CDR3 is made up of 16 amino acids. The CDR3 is CASKEEGAGSNQPQHF. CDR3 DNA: TGTGCCAGTAAGGAGGAGGGAGCGGGCAGCAATCAGCCCCAGCATTTT.

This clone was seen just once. CDR3 bases: TGCGCCAGCAGCCTGGTTTCGAGCGCAGAGACCCAGTACTTC. Its translation: CASSLVSSAETQYF. The chain combines TRBV5-1 with TRBJ2-5; D not resolved. Germline assignment: CDR1 SGHRS and CDR2 YFSETQ. V lost 4 bases and J 4 bases, leaving 14 bases between the germline ends. This CDR3 is built from 14 residues.